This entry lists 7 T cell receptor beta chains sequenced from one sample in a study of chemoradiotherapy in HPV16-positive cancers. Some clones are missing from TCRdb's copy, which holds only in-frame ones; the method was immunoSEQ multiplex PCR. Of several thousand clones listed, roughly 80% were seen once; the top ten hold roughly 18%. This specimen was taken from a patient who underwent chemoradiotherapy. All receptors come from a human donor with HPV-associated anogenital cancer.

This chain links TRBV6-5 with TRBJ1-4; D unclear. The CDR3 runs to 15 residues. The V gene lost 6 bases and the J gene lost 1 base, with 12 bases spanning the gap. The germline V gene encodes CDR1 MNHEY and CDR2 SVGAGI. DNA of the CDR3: TGTGCCAGCAGCCCTTGGGAGGGAACTAATGAAAAACTGTTTTTT. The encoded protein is CASSPWEGTNEKLFF.

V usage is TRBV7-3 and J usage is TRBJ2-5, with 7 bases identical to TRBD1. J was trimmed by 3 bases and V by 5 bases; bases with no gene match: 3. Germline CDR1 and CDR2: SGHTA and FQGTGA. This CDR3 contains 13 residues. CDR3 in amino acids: CASSRGQKETQYF. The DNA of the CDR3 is TGTGCCAGCAGCCGGGGACAGAAAGAGACCCAGTACTTC.

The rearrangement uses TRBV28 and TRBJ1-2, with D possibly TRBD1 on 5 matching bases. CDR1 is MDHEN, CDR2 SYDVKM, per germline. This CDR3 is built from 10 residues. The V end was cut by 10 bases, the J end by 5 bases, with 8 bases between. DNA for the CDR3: TGTGCCACCTCAGGGTATGGCTACACCTTC. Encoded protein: CATSGYGYTF.

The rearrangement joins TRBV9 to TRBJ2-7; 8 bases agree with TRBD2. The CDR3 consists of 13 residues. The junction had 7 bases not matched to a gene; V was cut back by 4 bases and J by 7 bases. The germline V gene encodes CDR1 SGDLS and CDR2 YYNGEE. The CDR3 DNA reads TGTGCCAGCAGCTTTCGCGGGGGGCAAGAGCAGTACTTC. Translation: CASSFRGGQEQYF.

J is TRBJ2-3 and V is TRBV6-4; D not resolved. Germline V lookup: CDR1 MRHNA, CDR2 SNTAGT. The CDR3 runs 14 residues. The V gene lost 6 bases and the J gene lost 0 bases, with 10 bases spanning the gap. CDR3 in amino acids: CASSLDWSTDTQYF. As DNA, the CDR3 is TGTGCCAGCAGCCTCGACTGGAGCACAGATACGCAGTATTTT.

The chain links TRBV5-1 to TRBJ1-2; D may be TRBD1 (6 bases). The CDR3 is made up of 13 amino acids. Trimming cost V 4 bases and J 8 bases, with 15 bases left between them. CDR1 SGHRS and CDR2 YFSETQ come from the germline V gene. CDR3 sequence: CASSAGETGGYTF. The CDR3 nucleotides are TGCGCCAGCAGCGCAGGGGAAACGGGCGGCTACACCTTC.

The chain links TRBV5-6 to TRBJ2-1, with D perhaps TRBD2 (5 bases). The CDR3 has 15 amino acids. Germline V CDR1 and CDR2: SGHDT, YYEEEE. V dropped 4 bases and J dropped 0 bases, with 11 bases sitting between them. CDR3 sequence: CASSPDGDSYNEQFF. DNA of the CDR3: TGTGCCAGCAGCCCGGACGGGGACTCCTACAATGAGCAGTTCTTC.